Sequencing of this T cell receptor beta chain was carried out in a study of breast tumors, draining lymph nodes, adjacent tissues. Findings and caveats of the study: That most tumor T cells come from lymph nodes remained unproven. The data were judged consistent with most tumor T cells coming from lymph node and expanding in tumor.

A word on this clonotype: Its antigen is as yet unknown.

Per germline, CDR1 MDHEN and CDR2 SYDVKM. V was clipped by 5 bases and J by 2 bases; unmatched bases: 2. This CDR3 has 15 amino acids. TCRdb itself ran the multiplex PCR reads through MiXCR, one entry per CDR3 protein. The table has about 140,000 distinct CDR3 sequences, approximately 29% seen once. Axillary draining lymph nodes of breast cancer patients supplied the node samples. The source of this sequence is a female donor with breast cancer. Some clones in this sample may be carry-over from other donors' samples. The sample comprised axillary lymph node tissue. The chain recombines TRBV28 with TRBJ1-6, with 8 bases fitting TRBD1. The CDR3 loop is CASSPGGAYNSPLHF. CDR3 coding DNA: TGTGCCAGCAGTCCAGGGGGCGCCTATAATTCACCCCTCCACTTT. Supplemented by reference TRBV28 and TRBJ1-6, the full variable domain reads DVKVTQSSRYLVKRTGEKVFLECVQDMDHENMFWYRQDPGLGLRLIYFSYDVKMKEKGDIPEGYSVSREKKERFSLILESASTNQTSMYLCASSPGGAYNSPLHFGNGTRLTVT.